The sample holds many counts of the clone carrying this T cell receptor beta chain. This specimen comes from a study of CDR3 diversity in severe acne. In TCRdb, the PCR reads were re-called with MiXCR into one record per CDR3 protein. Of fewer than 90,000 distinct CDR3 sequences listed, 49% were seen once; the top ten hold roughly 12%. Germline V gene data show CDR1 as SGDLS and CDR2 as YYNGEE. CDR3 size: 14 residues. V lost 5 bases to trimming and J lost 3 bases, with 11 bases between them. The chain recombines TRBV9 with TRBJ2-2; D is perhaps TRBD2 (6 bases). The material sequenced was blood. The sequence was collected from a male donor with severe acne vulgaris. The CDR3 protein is CASRPWGDTGELFF. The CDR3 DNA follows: TGTGCCAGCAGGCCCTGGGGGGACACCGGGGAGCTGTTTTTT.